These 28 T cell receptor beta chains originate from one sample sequenced in a study of regulatory T cells in long-lasting Graves disease. Building the TCR beta libraries relied on iRepertoire HTBI primers, and CDR3 regions underwent Arm-PCR. Using its own MiXCR run on the multiplex PCR reads, TCRdb lists one record per CDR3 protein. The sample shows approximately 350,000 distinct CDR3 sequences, around 15% of them seen only once. Stated time point: newly diagnosed GD, antithyroid drugs for less than 3 months. PBMCs provided the RNA from which the TCR library was made. These data were also reused for a study on T cells in Graves' hyperthyroidism and ophthalmopathy.

Specimen: peripheral blood mononuclear cells (PBMCs), collected at new diagnosis, from a patient treated with antithyroid drugs. These receptors all come from a woman under 30 with Graves disease.

This chain links TRBV28 with TRBJ2-7; TRBD2 is a possible D gene (6 bases). Germline CDR1 reads MDHEN; CDR2 reads SYDVKM. With 8 bases removed from V and 3 bases from J, the gap between germline ends came to 11 bases. The CDR3 runs 12 residues. This CDR3 is CASQLGGYEQYF. In nucleotides, the CDR3 is TGTGCCAGCCAACTGGGGGGCTACGAGCAGTACTTC.

The rearrangement joins TRBV27 to TRBJ1-5; no firm D call. This CDR3 has 15 residues. Germline V gene sequence: CDR1 MNHEY, CDR2 SMNVEV (reference sequence). The V gene lost 4 bases and the J gene lost 0 bases, with 10 bases spanning the gap. The CDR3 bases are TGTGCCAGCAGTTACGCACAGAGTAGCAATCAGCCCCAGCATTTT. Protein: CASSYAQSSNQPQHF.

This clonotype was observed at least ten times. The chain recombines TRBV28 with TRBJ1-1; 10 bases match TRBD1. The CDR3 spans 15 residues. The V segment lost 5 bases and the J segment 3 bases; nucleotides outside the gene matches: 6. The germline CDR1 and CDR2 sequences are MDHEN and SYDVKM. CDR3 in DNA: TGTGCCAGCAGTGATCCGGGACAGGGGTACACTGAAGCTTTCTTT. It is translated as CASSDPGQGYTEAFF.

CDR3 bases: TGTGCCAGCAGCTTAAGGGGAATCAGTCCCAACGGAGGTAACAATTCACCCCTCCACTTT. Residues: CASSLRGISPNGGNNSPLHF. The gene calls are TRBV7-3 and TRBJ1-6; D gene uncertain. Trimming stripped 1 base from V and 7 bases from J, with 26 bases between. Germline loops: CDR1 SGHTA, CDR2 FQGTGA. This CDR3 comprises 20 residues.

This clonotype was counted at least ten times. V is TRBV7-6 and J is TRBJ2-7, with 8 bases that match TRBD1. The CDR3 is 17 amino acids. Germline assignment: CDR1 SGHVS and CDR2 FNYEAQ. After removal of 5 bases from V and 0 bases from J, the junction contained 12 bases not matched to a gene. For the CDR3, the DNA is TGTGCCAGCAGCGCGGGAAATTTAGGGACAGGCTCCTACGAGCAGTACTTC. Encoded protein: CASSAGNLGTGSYEQYF.

V usage is TRBV3-1 and J usage is TRBJ1-2; perhaps TRBD1 as D (5 bases). V lost 2 bases and J lost 8, with 18 bases in between. The CDR3 is 15 residues long. Germline V gene sequence: CDR1 LGHDT, CDR2 YNNKEL (reference sequence). CDR3 amino acids: CASSQMDTNGGGYTF. DNA for the CDR3: TGTGCCAGCAGCCAAATGGACACGAACGGTGGCGGCTACACCTTC.

This clonotype came up many times. The chain recombines TRBV20-1 with TRBJ2-1; D perhaps matches TRBD2 (6 bases). Trimming left V 0 bases short and J 3 bases short, with 18 bases between. The CDR3 contains 17 residues. Germline V CDR1 and CDR2: DFQATT, SNEGSKA (reference sequence). The CDR3 nucleotides read TGCAGTGCTAGAGATGTCGGCGGGGCCAACCGCTACAATGAGCAGTTCTTC. Translation: CSARDVGGANRYNEQFF.

This clonotype was recorded only once. A much larger clone is a single base away; this may be a read error. The rearrangement links TRBV6-2 or TRBV6-3 to TRBJ2-3; no clear D gene. The CDR3 contains 15 residues. Germline CDR1 is MNHEY and CDR2 is SVGEGT. V lost 5 bases and J 0 bases, leaving 12 bases between the germline ends. CDR3 sequence (DNA): TGTGCCAGCAGTCACTGGCGCGCTAGCACAGATACGCAGTATTTT. It translates to CASSHWRASTDTQYF.

J is TRBJ2-7 and V is TRBV20-1, with D maybe TRBD1 (6 bases). V lost 0 bases, J lost 3 bases, and 15 bases lay in between. This CDR3 is built from 15 residues. From germline, CDR1 is DFQATT and CDR2 SNEGSKA (reference sequence). CDR3 bases: TGCAGTGCTAGAGAAATCTTACAGGGTTTCTACGAGCAGTACTTC. It yields the protein CSAREILQGFYEQYF.

This clonotype was recorded at least ten times. The V call is TRBV20-1, the J call TRBJ2-7; TRBD2 matches at 8 bases. Per germline, CDR1 DFQATT and CDR2 SNEGSKA (reference sequence). V shed 5 bases, J shed 9 bases, and the junction held 18 bases outside the gene matches. The CDR3 contains 15 residues. CDR3 bases: TGCAGTGCTCAAATAACCGGGACTAGAGGGCCCGGGCAGTACTTC. Residues: CSAQITGTRGPGQYF.

This clonotype came up many times. The rearrangement joins TRBV28 to TRBJ2-3; D is possibly TRBD1 (6 bases). V lost 6 bases to trimming and J lost 0 bases, with 13 bases between them. CDR3 length equals 15 residues. Germline CDR1 MDHEN, CDR2 SYDVKM. CDR3 nucleotides: TGTGCCAGCAGACCCCCGGGGACAAGCACAGATACGCAGTATTTT. Protein sequence: CASRPPGTSTDTQYF.

The chain joins TRBV9 to TRBJ1-6, with D perhaps matching TRBD1 (6 bases). The CDR3 is made up of 16 amino acids. The ends were cut back, 5 bases at V and 2 bases at J, with 14 bases in the middle. CDR1 and CDR2 (germline): SGDLS, YYNGEE. CDR3 DNA sequence: TGTGCCAGCAGGTCAGGAGGGGGTCCCTATAATTCACCCCTCCACTTT. This sequence encodes CASRSGGGPYNSPLHF.

This clonotype was seen ten or more times. The rearrangement links TRBV2 to TRBJ1-2; D call uncertain. V lost 2 bases and J lost 4, with 5 bases in between. The CDR3 runs to 12 residues. The germline V gene has CDR1 SNHLY and CDR2 FYNNEI. CDR3 sequence (DNA): TGTGCCAGCAGTGAAACGATCTATGGCTACACCTTC. Its translation is CASSETIYGYTF.

There are many counts of this clonotype. The chain couples TRBV24-1 to TRBJ2-1, with 9 bases fitting TRBD2. Germline V gene lookup returns CDR1 KGHDR and CDR2 SFDVKD. The CDR3 covers 17 residues. J gave up 0 bases and V 4 bases, and 6 bases lay outside the gene matches. CDR3 nucleotides: TGTGCCACCAGTGACGACCGTAGCGGGGGCTCCTACAATGAGCAGTTCTTC. Its protein product is CATSDDRSGGSYNEQFF.

This clonotype has just a few counts. The CDR3 here is CASSGGGLVGGETQYF. The CDR3 nucleotides are TGTGCCAGCAGTGGGGGGGGACTCGTCGGGGGAGAGACCCAGTACTTC. The chain links TRBV25-1 to TRBJ2-5; 7 bases are shared with TRBD2. With V trimmed by 4 bases and J by 4 bases, 12 bases remained unmatched. The V gene's germline CDR1 is MGHDK and CDR2 SYGVNS. This CDR3 comprises 16 residues.

There are many counts of this clonotype. V is TRBV29-1 and J is TRBJ2-1; perhaps TRBD2 as D (5 bases). Per germline, CDR1 SQVTM and CDR2 ANQGSEA. The CDR3 extends over 12 amino acids. Trimming stripped 4 bases from V and 2 bases from J, with 6 bases between. The CDR3 spells CSVVRAYNEQFF. The DNA of the CDR3 is TGCAGCGTTGTGAGGGCCTACAATGAGCAGTTCTTC.

Of note for this clonotype: A much larger clone differs from this one at a single base, so this may be a read error. This sequence joins TRBV10-2 and TRBJ2-3; D is undetermined. CDR1 is WSHSY, CDR2 SAAADI, per germline. The CDR3 is 11 amino acids. The CDR3 sequence: CSSSTSDTQYF. Here the CDR3 DNA reads TGCTCCAGCTCTACTTCAGATACGCAGTATTTT.

This clonotype was counted a single time. The V call is TRBV5-1, the J call TRBJ1-3; maybe TRBD1 (5 bases). Germline V gives CDR1 SGHRS, CDR2 YFSETQ. The ends were cut back, 4 bases at V and 0 bases at J, with 14 bases in the middle. This CDR3 is 16 amino acids long. CDR3 coding DNA: TGCGCCAGCAGCCACGGGGCCGCCGGCTCTGGAAACACCATATATTTT. Its protein product is CASSHGAAGSGNTIYF.

The sample holds a few counts of this clonotype. A much larger clone differs from this one at a single base, so this may be a read error. The J gene is TRBJ1-2, the V gene TRBV28, with TRBD1 matching over 12 bases. The CDR3 sequence is 17 residues long. V was clipped by 5 bases and J by 0 bases; unmatched bases: 7. Germline V CDR1 and CDR2: MDHEN, SYDVKM. DNA of the CDR3: TGTGCCAGCAGTACCGGGACAGGGGGCATCCCTAACTATGGCTACACCTTC. It yields the protein CASSTGTGGIPNYGYTF.

The genes are TRBV19 and TRBJ1-1; D is uncertain. Germline lookup yields CDR1 LNHDA and CDR2 SQIVND (reference sequence). This CDR3 spans 14 amino acids. The germline V and J ends were trimmed by 0 bases and 3 bases, with 8 bases remaining between them. CDR3 sequence: CASSIEGKYTEAFF. The CDR3 DNA reads TGTGCCAGTAGTATAGAAGGCAAATACACTGAAGCTTTCTTT.

This sequence joins TRBV27 and TRBJ1-2; D gene ambiguous. The germline CDR1 and CDR2 sequences are MNHEY and SMNVEV (reference sequence). The V gene lost 8 bases and the J gene lost 7 bases, with 11 bases spanning the gap. This CDR3 is 11 amino acids long. CDR3 sequence: CASLGAVGYTF. Here the CDR3 DNA reads TGTGCCAGCTTGGGCGCCGTTGGCTACACCTTC.

On this clonotype itself: A much larger clone differs by one base, so this may be a read error. J is TRBJ1-6 and V is TRBV6-1; 9 bases are a match to TRBD1. Germline CDR1 MNHNS, CDR2 SASEGT. CDR3 size: 14 residues. Trimming took 3 bases from V and 7 from J; bases not matched to a gene: 1. For the CDR3, the DNA is TGTGCCAGCAGTGACGGGACAGGGAATTCACCCCTCCACTTT. Translation: CASSDGTGNSPLHF.

This clonotype has just a few counts. The chain recombines TRBV5-6 with TRBJ2-3, with D unresolved. This CDR3 region has 13 residues. Germline V gene sequence: CDR1 SGHDT, CDR2 YYEEEE. V was pared by 2 bases and J by 6 bases, with 10 bases between. DNA of the CDR3: TGTGCCAGCAGCTTTCGTACAGCCGATACGCAGTATTTT. This gives the protein CASSFRTADTQYF.

This clonotype has more than one count but fewer than ten. J is TRBJ2-3 and V is TRBV9, with 12 bases aligning to TRBD2. V trimming: 0 bases; J trimming: 2 bases; junction bases outside the gene matches: 4. Per germline, CDR1 SGDLS and CDR2 YYNGEE. The CDR3 contains 17 residues. CDR3: CASSVGTSGAYTDTQYF. CDR3 bases: TGTGCCAGCAGCGTAGGGACTAGCGGGGCTTACACAGATACGCAGTATTTT.

This clonotype has a handful of counts. The chain recombines TRBV15 with TRBJ2-7; a weak D match, TRBD1 (5 bases). Germline assignment: CDR1 LNHNV and CDR2 YYDKDF (reference sequence). CDR3 size: 15 residues. Trimming stripped 0 bases from V and 7 bases from J, with 16 bases between. The CDR3, as DNA: TGTGCCACCAGCAGAGAAGCGTTAACAGGATCAGAGCAGTACTTC. This gives the protein CATSREALTGSEQYF.

Ten or more counts support this clonotype. The junction does not match germline at one end; this may be a read error. The chain is built from TRBV5-1 and TRBJ2-1; 8 positions agree with TRBD2. There are 15 residues in the CDR3. Germline V gene data show CDR1 as SGHRS and CDR2 as YFSETQ. The CDR3 bases are TGTGCCAGCAGCGCAAGCGGGAGCCCCTACAATGAGCAGTTCTTC. Translated, it gives CASSASGSPYNEQFF.

This clonotype has a handful of counts. The chain carries TRBV4-1 and TRBJ1-6; 9 bases are shared with TRBD1. The CDR3 spans 17 residues. Germline V gene lookup returns CDR1 MGHRA and CDR2 YSYEKL. V trimming: 1 base; J trimming: 5 bases; junction bases outside the gene matches: 6. Here the CDR3 reads CASSQVPGQGNNSPLHF. In DNA, the CDR3 is TGCGCCAGCAGCCAAGTTCCAGGACAGGGGAATAATTCACCCCTCCACTTT.

At least ten counts were recorded for this clonotype. The rearrangement joins TRBV11-2 to TRBJ2-7; 8 bases are shared with TRBD1. Trimming cost V 5 bases and J 6 bases; bases outside gene matches: 12. Germline CDR1 is SGHAT and CDR2 is FQNNGV. The CDR3 is 15 residues long. The CDR3 spells CASSRAQGERGEQYF. For the CDR3, the DNA is TGTGCCAGCAGCCGCGCACAGGGGGAAAGGGGCGAGCAGTACTTC. Full variable domain (outside the CDR3, taken from reference TRBV11-2 and TRBJ2-7): EAGVAQSPRYKIIEKRQSVAFWCNPISGHATLYWYQQILGQGPKLLIQFQNNGVVDDSQLPKDRFSAERLKGVDSTLKIQPAKLEDSAVYLCASSRAQGERGEQYFGPGTRLTVT.